This T cell receptor (beta chain) originates from a study of cytomegalovirus exposure and HLA in healthy donors. Overall study results and limits: Among CMV-associated TCR beta chains, most appeared HLA-restricted in a later analysis. When analyzed later, a missense DCLRE1C variant was found to be linked to TCR beta V- and J-gene trimming.

Germline V gene data show CDR1 as KGHSH and CDR2 as LQKENI. The CDR3 consists of 14 residues. V lost 2 bases and J lost 5, with 10 bases in between. The PCR used 60 Vbeta and 13 Jbeta primers. This table comes from immunoSEQ multiplex PCR, and its TCRdb copy is limited to in-frame clones, with some not included. This table has 150,000 or so clones, around 84% appearing once. Concerning this clone: Its antigen is not known.

This sequence was found in a man aged 18 to 30 in good health and CMV-seronegative. The sequenced sample was PBMCs. The chain recombines TRBV18 with TRBJ2-1; a weak D match, TRBD1 (6 bases). CDR3 loop: CASSPDRSHNEQFF. The CDR3 coding sequence is TGTGCCAGCTCACCAGACAGGAGCCACAATGAGCAGTTCTTC.